The 5 T cell receptor beta chains reported below all come from one sample, sequenced in a study of identical twins (dated by TCRdb to about 2016). The library was made by 5' RACE. The sample was run on an Illumina HiSeq 2000. Starting from the raw public reads, TCRdb applied fastp trimming at Q25, assembled clones with MiXCR and retained in-frame beta chains. Each CDR3 protein appears once, grouped with its most common genes and DNA. A total of more than 400,000 distinct CDR3 sequences appear in this sample, about 15% of them only once. The top ten clonotypes cover roughly 0.46% of the sample. A further study also used this sample, focusing on yellow fever vaccine responses in identical twins.

Sequenced sample: CD4+ T cells sorted from blood. All receptors derive from a woman under 30 in good health.

This clonotype was seen many times. The gene calls are TRBV20-1 and TRBJ1-1; D gene uncertain. The CDR3 is 15 residues long. Germline CDR1 DFQATT, CDR2 SNEGSKA (reference sequence). The V end was cut by 3 bases, the J end by 5 bases, with 19 bases between. The CDR3 DNA sequence: TGCAGTGCTAGTTCCCCGGGAGTGGGGAAAACTGAAGCTTTCTTT. Its protein is CSASSPGVGKTEAFF.

This clonotype has more than one count but fewer than ten. V and J are TRBV20-1 and TRBJ1-6, with D hard to call. Germline V gives CDR1 DFQATT, CDR2 SNEGSKA (reference sequence). V gave up 3 bases and J gave up 3 bases, with 15 bases separating them. The CDR3 is 16 residues long. Written as DNA, the CDR3 is TGCAGTGCTAGCTTATCGATTAGCGGCTATAATTCACCCCTCCACTTT. Translated, it gives CSASLSISGYNSPLHF.

This chain joins TRBV24-1 and TRBJ1-5, with 9 bases that match TRBD1. The CDR3 spans 15 residues. Germline V CDR1 and CDR2: KGHDR, SFDVKD. The V gene end was trimmed by 9 bases and the J gene end by 1 base; junction bases not matched to a gene: 6. As DNA, the CDR3 is TGTGCCACCCAAGACAGGGGGTTGAGCAATCAGCCCCAGCATTTT. Encoded protein: CATQDRGLSNQPQHF.

A few counts support this clonotype. The V call is TRBV29-1, the J call TRBJ1-2, with D hard to call. There are 11 residues in the CDR3. V was pared by 3 bases and J by 8 bases, with 10 bases between. The germline gives CDR1 SQVTM, CDR2 ANQGSEA. CDR3 region: CSVEGPKGYTF. The CDR3 region has the DNA TGCAGCGTTGAGGGTCCTAAAGGCTACACCTTC.

This clonotype appeared a few times. The chain is built from TRBV20-1 and TRBJ2-2; D possibly uses TRBD1 or TRBD2 (5 bases each). The length of the CDR3 is 17 residues. V was cut by 4 bases and J by 5 bases, with 23 bases left in between. From germline, CDR1 is DFQATT and CDR2 SNEGSKA (reference sequence). CDR3 protein: CSATGTQGVGTTGELFF. The CDR3 coding sequence is TGCAGTGCTACCGGGACCCAGGGCGTCGGGACGACCGGGGAGCTGTTTTTT.